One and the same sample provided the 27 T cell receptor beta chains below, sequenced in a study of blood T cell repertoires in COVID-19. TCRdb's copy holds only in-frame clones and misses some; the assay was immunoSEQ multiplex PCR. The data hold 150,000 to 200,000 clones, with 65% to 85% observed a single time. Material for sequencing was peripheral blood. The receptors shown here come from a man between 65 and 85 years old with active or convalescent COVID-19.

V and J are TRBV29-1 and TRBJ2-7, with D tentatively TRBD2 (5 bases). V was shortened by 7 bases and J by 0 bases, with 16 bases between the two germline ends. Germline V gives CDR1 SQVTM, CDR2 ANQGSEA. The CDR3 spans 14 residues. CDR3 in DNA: TGCAGCGCTGTGAGCGGCCCGAGCTCCTACGAGCAGTACTTC. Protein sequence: CSAVSGPSSYEQYF.

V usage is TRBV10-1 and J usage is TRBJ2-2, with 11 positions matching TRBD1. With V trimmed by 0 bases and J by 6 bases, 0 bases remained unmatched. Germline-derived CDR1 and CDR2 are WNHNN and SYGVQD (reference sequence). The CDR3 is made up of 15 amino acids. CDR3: CASSESGQGAGELFF. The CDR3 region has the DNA TGCGCCAGCAGTGAGTCGGGACAGGGGGCCGGGGAGCTGTTTTTT.

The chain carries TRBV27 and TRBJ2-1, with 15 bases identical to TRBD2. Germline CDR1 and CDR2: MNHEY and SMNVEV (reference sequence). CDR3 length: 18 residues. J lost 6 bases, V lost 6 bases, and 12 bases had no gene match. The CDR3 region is CASSQPRTSGRVVNEQFF. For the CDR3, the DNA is TGTGCCAGCAGCCAACCGAGGACTAGCGGGAGGGTGGTCAATGAGCAGTTCTTC.

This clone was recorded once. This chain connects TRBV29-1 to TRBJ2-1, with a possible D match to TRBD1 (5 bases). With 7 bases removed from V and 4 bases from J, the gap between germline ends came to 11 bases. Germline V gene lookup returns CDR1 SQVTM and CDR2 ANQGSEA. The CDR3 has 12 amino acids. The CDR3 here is CSATPGYNEQFF. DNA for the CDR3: TGCAGCGCAACCCCAGGGTACAATGAGCAGTTCTTC.

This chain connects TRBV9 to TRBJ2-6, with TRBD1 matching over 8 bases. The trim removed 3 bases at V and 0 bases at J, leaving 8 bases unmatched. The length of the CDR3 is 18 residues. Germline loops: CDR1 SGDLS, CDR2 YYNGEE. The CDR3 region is CASSAQGALLSGANVLTF. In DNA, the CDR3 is TGTGCCAGCAGCGCCCAGGGGGCGCTTCTCTCTGGGGCCAACGTCCTGACTTTC. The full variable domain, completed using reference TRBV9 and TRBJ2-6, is DSGVTQTPKHLITATGQRVTLRCSPRSGDLSVYWYQQSLDQGLQFLIQYYNGEERAKGNILERFSAQQFPDLHSELNLSSLELGDSALYFCASSAQGALLSGANVLTFGAGSRLTVL.

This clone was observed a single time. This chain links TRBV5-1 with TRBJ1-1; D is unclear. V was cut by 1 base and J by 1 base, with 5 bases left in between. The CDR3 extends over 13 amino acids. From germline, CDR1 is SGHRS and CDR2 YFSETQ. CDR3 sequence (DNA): TGCGCCAGCAGCTTGAACAAGAACACTGAAGCTTTCTTT. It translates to CASSLNKNTEAFF.

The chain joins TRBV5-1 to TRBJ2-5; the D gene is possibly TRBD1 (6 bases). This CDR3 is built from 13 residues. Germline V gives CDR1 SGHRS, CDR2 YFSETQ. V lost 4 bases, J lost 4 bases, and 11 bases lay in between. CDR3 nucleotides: TGCGCCAGCAGCCCCCAGGGGTTAGAGACCCAGTACTTC. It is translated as CASSPQGLETQYF.

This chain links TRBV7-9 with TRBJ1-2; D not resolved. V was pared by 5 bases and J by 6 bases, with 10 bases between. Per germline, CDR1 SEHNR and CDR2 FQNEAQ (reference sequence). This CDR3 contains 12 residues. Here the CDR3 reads CASSPRGHGYTF. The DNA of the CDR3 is TGTGCCAGCAGCCCAAGAGGTCATGGCTACACCTTC.

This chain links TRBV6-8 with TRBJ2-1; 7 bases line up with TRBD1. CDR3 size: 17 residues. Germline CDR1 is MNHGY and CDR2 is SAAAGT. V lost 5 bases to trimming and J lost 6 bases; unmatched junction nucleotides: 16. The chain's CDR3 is CASSDNRGSPFPNEQFF. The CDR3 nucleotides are TGTGCCAGCAGTGATAACAGGGGATCCCCCTTCCCCAATGAGCAGTTCTTC.

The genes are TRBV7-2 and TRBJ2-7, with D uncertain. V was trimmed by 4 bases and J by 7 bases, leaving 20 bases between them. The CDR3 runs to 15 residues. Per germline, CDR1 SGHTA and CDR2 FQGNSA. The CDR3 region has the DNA TGTGCCAGCAGCTCCCCCAGTCGACTCAAACTGGAGCAGTACTTC. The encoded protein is CASSSPSRLKLEQYF.

CDR3 amino acids: CASSNNGQAVAFF. The CDR3 nucleotides read TGTGCCAGCAGCAACAATGGACAGGCCGTGGCTTTCTTT. The gene calls are TRBV7-8 and TRBJ1-1; 7 nucleotides agree with TRBD1. The CDR3 is made up of 13 amino acids. Germline V lookup: CDR1 SGHVS, CDR2 FQNEAQ. V gave up 5 bases and J gave up 11 bases; unmatched junction bases: 11.

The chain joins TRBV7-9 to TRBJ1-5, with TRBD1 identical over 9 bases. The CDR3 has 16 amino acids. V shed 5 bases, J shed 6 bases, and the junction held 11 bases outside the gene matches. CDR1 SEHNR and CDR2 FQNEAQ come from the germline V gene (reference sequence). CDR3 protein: CASSETGQGYGQPQHF. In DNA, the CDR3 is TGTGCCAGCAGCGAAACGGGACAGGGATATGGTCAGCCCCAGCATTTT.

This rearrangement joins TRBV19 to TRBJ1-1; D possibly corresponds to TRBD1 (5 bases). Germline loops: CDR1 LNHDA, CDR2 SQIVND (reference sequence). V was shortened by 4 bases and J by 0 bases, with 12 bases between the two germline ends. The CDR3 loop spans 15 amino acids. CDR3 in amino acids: CASSNRRELNTEAFF. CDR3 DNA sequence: TGTGCCAGTAGTAACAGGCGAGAGTTGAACACTGAAGCTTTCTTT.

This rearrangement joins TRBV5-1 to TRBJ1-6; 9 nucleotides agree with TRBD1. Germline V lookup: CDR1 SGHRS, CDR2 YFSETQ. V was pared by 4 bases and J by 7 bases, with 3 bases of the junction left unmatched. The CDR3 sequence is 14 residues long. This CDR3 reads CASSTGTGNSPLHF. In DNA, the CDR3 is TGCGCCAGCAGCACCGGGACAGGGAATTCACCCCTCCACTTT. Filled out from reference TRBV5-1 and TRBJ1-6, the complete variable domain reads KAGVTQTPRYLIKTRGQQVTLSCSPISGHRSVSWYQQTPGQGLQFLFEYFSETQRNKGNFPGRFSGRQFSNSRSEMNVSTLELGDSALYLCASSTGTGNSPLHFGNGTRLTVT.

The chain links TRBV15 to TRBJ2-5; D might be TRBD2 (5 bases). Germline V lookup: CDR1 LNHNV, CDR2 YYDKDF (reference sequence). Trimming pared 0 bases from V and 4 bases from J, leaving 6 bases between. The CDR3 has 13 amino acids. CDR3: CATSRDRGETQYF. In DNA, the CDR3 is TGTGCCACCAGCAGAGATCGGGGAGAGACCCAGTACTTC.

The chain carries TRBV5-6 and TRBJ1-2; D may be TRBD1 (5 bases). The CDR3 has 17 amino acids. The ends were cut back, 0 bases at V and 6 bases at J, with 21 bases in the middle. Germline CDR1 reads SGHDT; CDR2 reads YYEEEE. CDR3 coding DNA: TGTGCCAGCAGCTTGGATTGGGCAGGGAACTCGGGGGATGGCTACACCTTC. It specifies CASSLDWAGNSGDGYTF.

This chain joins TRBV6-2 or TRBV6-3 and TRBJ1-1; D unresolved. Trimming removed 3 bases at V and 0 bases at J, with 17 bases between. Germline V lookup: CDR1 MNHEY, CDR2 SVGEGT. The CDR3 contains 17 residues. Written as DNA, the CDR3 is TGTGCCAGCAGTTATCGGGTCCCCCGGGGTTTGAACACTGAAGCTTTCTTT. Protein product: CASSYRVPRGLNTEAFF.

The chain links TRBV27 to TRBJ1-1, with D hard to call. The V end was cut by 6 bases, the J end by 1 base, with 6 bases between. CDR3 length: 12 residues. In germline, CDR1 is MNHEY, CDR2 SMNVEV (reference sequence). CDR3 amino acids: CASRAENTEAFF. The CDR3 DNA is TGTGCCAGCAGGGCAGAGAACACTGAAGCTTTCTTT.

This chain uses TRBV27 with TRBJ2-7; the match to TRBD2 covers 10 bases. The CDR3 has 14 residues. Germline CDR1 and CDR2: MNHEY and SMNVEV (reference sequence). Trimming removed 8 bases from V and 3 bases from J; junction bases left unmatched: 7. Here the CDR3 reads CASRLVAGGYEQYF. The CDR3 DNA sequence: TGTGCCAGCCGCTTGGTAGCGGGAGGCTACGAGCAGTACTTC.

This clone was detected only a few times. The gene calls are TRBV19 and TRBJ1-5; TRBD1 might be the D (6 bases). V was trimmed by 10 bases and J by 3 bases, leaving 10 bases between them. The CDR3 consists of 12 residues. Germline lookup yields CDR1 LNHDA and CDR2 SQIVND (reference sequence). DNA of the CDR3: TGTGCCACCCGACAGGCCAATCAGCCCCAGCATTTT. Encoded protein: CATRQANQPQHF.

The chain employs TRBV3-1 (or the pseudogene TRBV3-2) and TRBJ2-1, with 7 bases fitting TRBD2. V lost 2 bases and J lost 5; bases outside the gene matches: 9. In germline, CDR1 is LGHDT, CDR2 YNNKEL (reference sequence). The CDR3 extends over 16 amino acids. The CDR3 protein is CASSQRGAGADNEQFF. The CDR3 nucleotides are TGTGCCAGCAGCCAAAGAGGTGCGGGAGCGGACAATGAGCAGTTCTTC.

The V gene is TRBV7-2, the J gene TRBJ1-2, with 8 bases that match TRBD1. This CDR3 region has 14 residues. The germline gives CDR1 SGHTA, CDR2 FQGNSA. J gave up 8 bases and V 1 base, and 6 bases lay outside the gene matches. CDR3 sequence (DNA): TGTGCCAGCAGCTTAGGGCAGGGGGCGGAGGGCTACACCTTC. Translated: CASSLGQGAEGYTF.

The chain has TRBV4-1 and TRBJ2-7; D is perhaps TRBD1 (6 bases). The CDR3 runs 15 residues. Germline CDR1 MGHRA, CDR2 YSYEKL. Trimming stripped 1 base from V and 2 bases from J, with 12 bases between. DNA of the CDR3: TGCGCCAGCAGCCAAGCTCTTGGGGACACCTACGAGCAGTACTTC. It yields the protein CASSQALGDTYEQYF.

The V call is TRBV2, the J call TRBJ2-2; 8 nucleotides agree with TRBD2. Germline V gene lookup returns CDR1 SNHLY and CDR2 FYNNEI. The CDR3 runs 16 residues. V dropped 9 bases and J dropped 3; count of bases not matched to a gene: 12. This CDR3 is CARSSSGGSDTGELFF. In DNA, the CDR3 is TGTGCCAGATCCTCGAGCGGGGGCTCAGACACCGGGGAGCTGTTTTTT.

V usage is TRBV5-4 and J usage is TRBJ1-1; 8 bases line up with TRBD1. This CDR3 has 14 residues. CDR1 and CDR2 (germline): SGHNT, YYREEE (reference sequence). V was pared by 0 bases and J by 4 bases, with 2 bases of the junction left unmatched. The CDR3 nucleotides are TGTGCCAGCAGCTTGGACAGGGGGGTCACTGAAGCTTTCTTT. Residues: CASSLDRGVTEAFF.

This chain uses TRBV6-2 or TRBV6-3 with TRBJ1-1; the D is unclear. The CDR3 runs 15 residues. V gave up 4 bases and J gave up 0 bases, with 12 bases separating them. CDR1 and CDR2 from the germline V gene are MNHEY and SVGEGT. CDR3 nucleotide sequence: TGTGCCAGCAGTTTGATCGGGTCGGTGAACACTGAAGCTTTCTTT. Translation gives CASSLIGSVNTEAFF.

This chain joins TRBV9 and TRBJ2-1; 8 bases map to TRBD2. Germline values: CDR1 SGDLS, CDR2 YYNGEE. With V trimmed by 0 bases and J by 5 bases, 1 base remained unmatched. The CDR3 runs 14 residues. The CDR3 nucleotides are TGTGCCAGCAGCGTAGCGGGAGGGAACAATGAGCAGTTCTTC. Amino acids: CASSVAGGNNEQFF.